This T cell receptor (beta chain) was identified in a study of shared clonotypes between healthy human individuals. Some clones are missing from TCRdb's copy, which holds only in-frame ones; the method was immunoSEQ multiplex PCR. The sample yields approximately 2.5 million clones, 93% seen once. The sequence came from a man younger than 30 in good health. Some clones in this sample may be carry-over from other donors' samples. The source material was naive CD4+ T cells from PBMCs. Noted subset: CD45RA+ positively selected.

In nucleotides, the CDR3 is TGCGCCAGCAGCTCCCAAGGGGACGATACGCAGTATTTT. This encodes CASSSQGDDTQYF. The chain is built from TRBV5-1 and TRBJ2-3, with D perhaps assigned TRBD1 or TRBD2 (5 bases each). V was trimmed by 3 bases and J by 6 bases, leaving 11 bases between them. Germline V gene lookup returns CDR1 SGHRS and CDR2 YFSETQ. This CDR3 contains 13 residues.